This section outlines one T cell receptor beta chain sequence together with its context. This entry is derived from a study of blood T cell repertoires in COVID-19. Study at large: Both acute and convalescent COVID-19 samples were obtained from the United States, Italy and Spain. T cells, B-cell-depleted T cells, or PBMCs provided the cDNA or gDNA that served as material.

Profiling relied on immunoSEQ multiplex PCR, and the TCRdb table lists in-frame clones only, not all of them. The top ten hold around an eighth of the sample, which has 150,000 to 180,000 clones, around 83% seen once. Seattle patients were enrolled during active infection and followed longitudinally. This sequence was found in a woman aged 55-70 years with COVID-19, enrolled during active disease. Sequencing used peripheral blood.

The CDR3 region has the DNA TGTGCCAGCAGCCAACCCCTAGGTTCACCCCTCCACTTT. It encodes CASSQPLGSPLHF. The chain has TRBV14 and TRBJ1-6; no clear D gene. This CDR3 region has 13 residues. Between the trimmed V and J ends, which lost 2 bases and 9 bases, there was a span of 8 bases. Germline CDR1 SGHDN, CDR2 FVKESK.